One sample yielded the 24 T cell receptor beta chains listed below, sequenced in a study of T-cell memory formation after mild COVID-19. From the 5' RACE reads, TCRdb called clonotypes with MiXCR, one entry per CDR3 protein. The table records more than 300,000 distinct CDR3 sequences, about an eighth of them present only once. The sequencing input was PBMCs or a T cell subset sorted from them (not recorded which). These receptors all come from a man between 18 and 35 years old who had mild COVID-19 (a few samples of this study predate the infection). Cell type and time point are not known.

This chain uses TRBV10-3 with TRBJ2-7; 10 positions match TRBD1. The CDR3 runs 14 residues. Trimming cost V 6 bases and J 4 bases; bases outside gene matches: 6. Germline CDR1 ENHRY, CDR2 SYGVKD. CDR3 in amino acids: CAISAQGQGYEQYV. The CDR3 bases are TGTGCCATCAGCGCCCAGGGACAGGGGTACGAGCAGTACGTC.

The CDR3 DNA reads as TGTGCCAGCAGCTGGCGGGATGGCACCTATAATTCACCCCTCCACTTT. As protein: CASSWRDGTYNSPLHF. This chain connects TRBV6-2 or TRBV6-3 to TRBJ1-6; no clear D. Trimming stripped 6 bases from V and 2 bases from J, with 14 bases between. Germline V lookup: CDR1 MNHEY, CDR2 SVGEGT. The CDR3 loop spans 16 amino acids.

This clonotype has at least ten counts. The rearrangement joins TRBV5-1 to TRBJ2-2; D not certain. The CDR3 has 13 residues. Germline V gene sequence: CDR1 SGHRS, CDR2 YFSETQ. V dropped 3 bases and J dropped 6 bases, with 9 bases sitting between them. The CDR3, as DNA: TGCGCCAGCAGCTCAGGATCTCCCGGGGAGCTGTTTTTT. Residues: CASSSGSPGELFF.

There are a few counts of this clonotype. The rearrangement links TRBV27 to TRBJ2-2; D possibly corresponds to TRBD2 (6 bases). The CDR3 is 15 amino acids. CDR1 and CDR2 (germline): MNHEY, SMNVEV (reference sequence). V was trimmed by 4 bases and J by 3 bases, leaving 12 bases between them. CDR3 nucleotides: TGTGCCAGCAGTTGGGGGAGGATCGACACCGGGGAGCTGTTTTTT. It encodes CASSWGRIDTGELFF.

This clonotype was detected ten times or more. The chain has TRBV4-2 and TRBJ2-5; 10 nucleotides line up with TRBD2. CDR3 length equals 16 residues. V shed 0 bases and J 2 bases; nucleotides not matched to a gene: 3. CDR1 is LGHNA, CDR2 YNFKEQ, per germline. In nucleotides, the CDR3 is TGTGCCAGCAGCCAAGAGCGGACTAGCGGTCAAGAGACCCAGTACTTC. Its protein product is CASSQERTSGQETQYF.

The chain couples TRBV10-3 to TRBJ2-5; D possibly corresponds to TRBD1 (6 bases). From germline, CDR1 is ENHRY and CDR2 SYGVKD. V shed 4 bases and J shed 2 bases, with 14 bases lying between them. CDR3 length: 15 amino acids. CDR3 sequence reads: CAISATGTLQETQYF. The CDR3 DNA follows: TGTGCCATCAGTGCCACCGGGACACTACAAGAGACCCAGTACTTC.

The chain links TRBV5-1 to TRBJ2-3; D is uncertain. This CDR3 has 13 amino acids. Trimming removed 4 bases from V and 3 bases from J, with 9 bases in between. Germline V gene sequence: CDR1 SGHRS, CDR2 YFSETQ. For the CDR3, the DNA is TGCGCCAGCAGCCCTCTCGCGACAGATACGCAGTATTTT. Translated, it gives CASSPLATDTQYF.

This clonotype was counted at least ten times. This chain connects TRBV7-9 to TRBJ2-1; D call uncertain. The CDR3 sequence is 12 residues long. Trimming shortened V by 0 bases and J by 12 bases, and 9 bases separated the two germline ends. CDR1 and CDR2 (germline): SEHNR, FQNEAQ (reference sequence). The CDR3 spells CASSLAVAWQFF. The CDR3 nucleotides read TGTGCCAGCAGCTTAGCCGTGGCGTGGCAGTTCTTC.

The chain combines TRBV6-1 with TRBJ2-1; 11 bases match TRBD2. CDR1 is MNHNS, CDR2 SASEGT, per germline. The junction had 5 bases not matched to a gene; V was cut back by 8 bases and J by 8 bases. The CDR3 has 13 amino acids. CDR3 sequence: CASLLAGGDEQFF. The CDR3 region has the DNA TGTGCCAGCCTGCTAGCGGGGGGTGATGAGCAGTTCTTC.

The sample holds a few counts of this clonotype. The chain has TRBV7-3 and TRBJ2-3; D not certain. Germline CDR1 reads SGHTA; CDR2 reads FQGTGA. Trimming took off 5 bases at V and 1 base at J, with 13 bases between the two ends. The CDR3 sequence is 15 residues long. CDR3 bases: TGTGCCAGCAGCCCCCAACCTGGCGGCACAGATACGCAGTATTTT. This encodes CASSPQPGGTDTQYF.

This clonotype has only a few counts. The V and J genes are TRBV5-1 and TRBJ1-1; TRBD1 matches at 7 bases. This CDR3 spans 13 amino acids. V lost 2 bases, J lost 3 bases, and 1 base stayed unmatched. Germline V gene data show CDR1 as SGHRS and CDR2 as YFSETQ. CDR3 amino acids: CASSFTGDTEAFF. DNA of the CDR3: TGCGCCAGCAGCTTTACAGGGGACACTGAAGCTTTCTTT.

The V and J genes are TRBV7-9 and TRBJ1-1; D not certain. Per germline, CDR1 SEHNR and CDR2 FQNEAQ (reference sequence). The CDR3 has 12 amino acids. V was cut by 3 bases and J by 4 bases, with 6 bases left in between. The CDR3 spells CASSFPGTEAFF. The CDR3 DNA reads TGTGCCAGCAGCTTTCCTGGCACTGAAGCTTTCTTT.

The CDR3 region is CASSLAWDTSYPTDTQYF. The CDR3 DNA reads TGTGCCAGCAGCTTGGCATGGGACACCTCCTACCCCACAGATACGCAGTATTTT. The chain is built from TRBV5-6 and TRBJ2-3, with D possibly TRBD1 on 6 matching bases. Between the trimmed V and J ends, which lost 0 bases and 2 bases, there was a span of 19 bases. The CDR3 length is 18 residues. Per the germline V gene, CDR1 is SGHDT and CDR2 is YYEEEE.

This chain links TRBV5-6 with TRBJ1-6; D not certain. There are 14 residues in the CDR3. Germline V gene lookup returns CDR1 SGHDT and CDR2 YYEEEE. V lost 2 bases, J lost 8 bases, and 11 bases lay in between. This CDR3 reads CASSFGEGDSPLHF. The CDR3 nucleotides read TGTGCCAGCAGCTTCGGAGAGGGCGATTCACCCCTCCACTTT.

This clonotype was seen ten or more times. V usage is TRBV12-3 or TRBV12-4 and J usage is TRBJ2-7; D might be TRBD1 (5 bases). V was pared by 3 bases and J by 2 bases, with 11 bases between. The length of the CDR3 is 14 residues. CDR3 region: CASSFQGGPYEQYF. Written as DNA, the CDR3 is TGTGCCAGCAGTTTCCAGGGTGGACCCTACGAGCAGTACTTC.

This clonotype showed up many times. The CDR3 DNA reads TGCAGTGCTGACAGCTCTGGGGCCAACGTCCTGACTTTC. Translated, it gives CSADSSGANVLTF. This chain connects TRBV20-1 to TRBJ2-6; tentatively, D is TRBD1 (5 bases). There are 13 residues in the CDR3. Germline V gene sequence: CDR1 DFQATT, CDR2 SNEGSKA (reference sequence). V was cut by 5 bases and J by 0 bases, with 5 bases left in between.

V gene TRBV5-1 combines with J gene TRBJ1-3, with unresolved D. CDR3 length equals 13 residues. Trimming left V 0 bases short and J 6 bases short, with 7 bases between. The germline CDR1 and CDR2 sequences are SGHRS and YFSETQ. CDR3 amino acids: CASSLEQPNTIYF. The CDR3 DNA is TGCGCCAGCAGCTTGGAGCAGCCAAACACCATATATTTT.

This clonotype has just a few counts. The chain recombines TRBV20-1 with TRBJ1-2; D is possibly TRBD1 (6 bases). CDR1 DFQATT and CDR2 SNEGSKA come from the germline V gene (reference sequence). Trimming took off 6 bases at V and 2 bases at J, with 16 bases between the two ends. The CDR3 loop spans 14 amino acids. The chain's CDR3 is CSALGIGTNYGYTF. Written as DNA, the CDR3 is TGCAGTGCGCTAGGCATAGGGACAAACTATGGCTACACCTTC.

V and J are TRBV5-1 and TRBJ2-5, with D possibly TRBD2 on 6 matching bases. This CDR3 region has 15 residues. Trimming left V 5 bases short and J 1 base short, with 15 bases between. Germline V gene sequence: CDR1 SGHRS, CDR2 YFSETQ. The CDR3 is CASSLNGGPQETQYF. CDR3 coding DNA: TGCGCCAGCAGTTTGAACGGGGGTCCCCAAGAGACCCAGTACTTC.

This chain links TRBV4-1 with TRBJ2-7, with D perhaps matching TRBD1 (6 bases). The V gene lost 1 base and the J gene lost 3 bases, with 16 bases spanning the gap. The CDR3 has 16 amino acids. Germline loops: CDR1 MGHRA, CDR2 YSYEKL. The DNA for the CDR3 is TGCGCCAGCAGCCAAGTGGTGGGGGCCCGGGGCTACGAGCAGTACGTC. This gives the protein CASSQVVGARGYEQYV.

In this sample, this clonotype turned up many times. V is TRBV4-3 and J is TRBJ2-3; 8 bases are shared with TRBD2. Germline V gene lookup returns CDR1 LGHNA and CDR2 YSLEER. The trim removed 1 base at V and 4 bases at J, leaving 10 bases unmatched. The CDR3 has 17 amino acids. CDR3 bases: TGCGCCAGCAGCCAAGTCATGAAGCGGGGGTTTGCAGATACGCAGTATTTT. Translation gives CASSQVMKRGFADTQYF.

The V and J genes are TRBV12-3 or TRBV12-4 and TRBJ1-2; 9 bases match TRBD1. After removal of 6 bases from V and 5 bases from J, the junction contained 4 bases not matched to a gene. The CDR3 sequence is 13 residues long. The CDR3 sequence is CASSRDRVYGYTF. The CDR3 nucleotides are TGTGCCAGCAGCCGGGACAGGGTTTATGGCTACACCTTC.

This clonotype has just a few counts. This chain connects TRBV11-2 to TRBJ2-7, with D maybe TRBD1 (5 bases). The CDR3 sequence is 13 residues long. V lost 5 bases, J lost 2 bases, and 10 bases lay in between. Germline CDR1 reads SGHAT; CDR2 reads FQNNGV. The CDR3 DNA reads TGTGCCAGCAGCACACAGGCGACCTACGAGCAGTACTTC. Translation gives CASSTQATYEQYF.

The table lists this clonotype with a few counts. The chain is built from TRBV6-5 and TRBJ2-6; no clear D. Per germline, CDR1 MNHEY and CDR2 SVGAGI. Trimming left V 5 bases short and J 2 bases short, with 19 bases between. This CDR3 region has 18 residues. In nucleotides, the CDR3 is TGTGCCAGCAGTCCTATTAGGTCAGGCGAAGCTGGGGCCAACGTCCTGACTTTC. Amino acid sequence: CASSPIRSGEAGANVLTF.